One and the same sample provided the 3 T cell receptor beta chains below, sequenced in a study of Graves' ophthalmopathy and Graves' hyperthyroidism. The authors amplified TCR beta CDR3 regions from RNA transcripts. First-round RT-PCR used HTBI primers; second-round multiplex PCR followed. TCRdb redid the calling of the multiplex PCR reads with MiXCR, one entry per CDR3 protein. The top ten clones hold over 7.5% of a sample with about 500,000 distinct CDR3 sequences, approximately 14% of them seen once. Sequencing input: blood. Source of these receptors: a woman aged 25 to 45 with Graves' ophthalmopathy.

The chain is built from TRBV2 and TRBJ1-2, with 7 bases that match TRBD1. V trimming: 1 base; J trimming: 11 bases; junction bases outside the gene matches: 7. Germline values: CDR1 SNHLY, CDR2 FYNNEI. This CDR3 has 13 residues. The CDR3 sequence: CASSEVGTAGYTF. CDR3 DNA sequence: TGTGCCAGCAGTGAAGTGGGGACAGCTGGTTACACCTTC.

The V and J genes are TRBV6-1 and TRBJ1-5; 9 bases map to TRBD1. The CDR3 runs to 17 residues. In germline, CDR1 is MNHNS, CDR2 SASEGT. Trimming at V came to 8 bases and at J to 0 bases, leaving 11 bases not matched to a gene. Here the CDR3 reads CASAAGTGPYSNQPQHF. CDR3 nucleotides: TGTGCCAGCGCTGCGGGGACAGGGCCCTATAGCAATCAGCCCCAGCATTTT.

Many counts were recorded for this clonotype. The CDR3 loop reads CATSRGGGRLGETQYF. In DNA form, the CDR3 reads TGTGCCACCAGCAGAGGGGGTGGGAGGCTCGGAGAGACCCAGTACTTC. J is TRBJ2-5 and V is TRBV15, with D maybe TRBD2 (6 bases). The V end was cut by 1 base, the J end by 4 bases, with 16 bases between. The CDR3 has 16 amino acids. The V gene's germline CDR1 is LNHNV and CDR2 YYDKDF (reference sequence).